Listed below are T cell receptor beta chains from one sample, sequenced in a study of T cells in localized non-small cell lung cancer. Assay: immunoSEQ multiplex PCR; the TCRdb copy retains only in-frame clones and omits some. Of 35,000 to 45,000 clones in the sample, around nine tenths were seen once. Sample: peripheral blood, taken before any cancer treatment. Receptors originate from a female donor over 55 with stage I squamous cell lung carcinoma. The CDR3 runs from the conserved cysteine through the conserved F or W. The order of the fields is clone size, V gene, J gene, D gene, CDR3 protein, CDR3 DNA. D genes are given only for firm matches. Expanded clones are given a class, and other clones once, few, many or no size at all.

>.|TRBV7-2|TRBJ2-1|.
CASSSGPAEQFF
TGTGCCAGCAGCTCCGGACCGGCTGAGCAGTTCTTC
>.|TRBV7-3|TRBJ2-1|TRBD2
CASSLTGGTSPEQFF
TGTGCCAGCAGCTTAACGGGGGGGACCTCGCCTGAGCAGTTCTTC
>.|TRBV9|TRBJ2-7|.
CASSVEASRGYEQYF
TGTGCCAGCAGCGTAGAGGCTAGTAGGGGATACGAGCAGTACTTC
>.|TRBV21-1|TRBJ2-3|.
CASSKDLTDSTDTQYF
TGTGCCAGCAGCAAAGACTTAACAGACTCCACAGATACGCAGTATTTT
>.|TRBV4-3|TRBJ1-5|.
CASSQARTQPQHF
TGCGCCAGCAGCCAAGCCCGTACTCAGCCCCAGCATTTT
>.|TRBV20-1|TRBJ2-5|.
CSARTQETQYF
TGCAGTGCTAGGACTCAAGAGACCCAGTACTTC
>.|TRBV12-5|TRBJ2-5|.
CASGQEGRQGLRYSRKETQYF
TGTGCTAGTGGTCAAGAAGGGAGGCAGGGATTGAGATACTCCCGAAAAGAGACCCAGTACTTC
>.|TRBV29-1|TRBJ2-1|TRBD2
CSVDGLAEGVSYNEQFF
TGCAGCGTTGATGGGCTAGCGGAGGGTGTATCCTACAATGAGCAGTTCTTC
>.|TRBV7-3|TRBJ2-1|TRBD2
CASSLRLAEYNEQFF
TGTGCCAGCAGCTTAAGACTAGCGGAATACAATGAGCAGTTCTTC
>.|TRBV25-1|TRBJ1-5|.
CASSEGRASNQPQHF
TGTGCCAGCAGTGAGGGCAGGGCTAGCAATCAGCCCCAGCATTTT
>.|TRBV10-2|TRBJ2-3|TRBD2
CASSDIGVAGLTDTQYF
TGCGCCAGCAGTGATATAGGAGTAGCGGGGCTCACAGATACGCAGTATTTT
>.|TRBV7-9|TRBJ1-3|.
CASSLSISGNTIYF
TGTGCCAGCAGCTTAAGCATCTCTGGAAACACCATATATTTT
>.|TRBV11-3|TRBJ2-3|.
CASSLGSADTQYF
TGTGCCAGCAGCTTAGGGAGCGCAGATACGCAGTATTTT
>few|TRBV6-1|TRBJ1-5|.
CASSEDPSGNQPQHF
TGTGCCAGCAGTGAAGATCCATCGGGCAATCAGCCCCAGCATTTT
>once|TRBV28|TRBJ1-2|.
CASSLLVQLYGYTF
TGTGCCAGCAGTTTATTGGTACAGCTCTATGGCTACACCTTC
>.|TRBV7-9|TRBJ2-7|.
CASSPSGTPKQYF
TGTGCCAGCAGCCCCTCCGGGACCCCAAAGCAGTACTTC
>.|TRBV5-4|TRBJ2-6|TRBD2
CASTGLAGGPTGANVLTF
TGTGCCAGCACGGGATTGGCGGGAGGGCCTACTGGGGCCAACGTCCTGACTTTC
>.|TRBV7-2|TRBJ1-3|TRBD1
CASSSGDRVSSGNTIYF
TGTGCCAGCAGCTCGGGGGACAGGGTGAGCTCTGGAAACACCATATATTTT
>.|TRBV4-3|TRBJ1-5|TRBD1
CASSQDLGQPNQPQHF
TGCGCCAGCAGCCAAGATCTGGGACAGCCCAATCAGCCCCAGCATTTT
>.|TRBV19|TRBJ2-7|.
CASSIGSGASYEQYF
TGTGCCAGTAGTATAGGGTCGGGAGCGTCCTACGAGCAGTACTTC
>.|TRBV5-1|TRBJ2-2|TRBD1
CASSYGLRTGPTGELFF
TGCGCCAGCAGCTATGGCCTTAGGACAGGGCCGACCGGGGAGCTGTTTTTT
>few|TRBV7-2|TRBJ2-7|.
CASSLPTRGQRSSYEQYF
TGTGCCAGCAGCTTACCTACTAGGGGCCAAAGGAGCTCCTACGAGCAGTACTTC
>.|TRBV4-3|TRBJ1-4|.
CASSLLVGEKLFF
TGCGCCAGCAGCCTCTTGGTCGGAGAAAAACTGTTTTTT
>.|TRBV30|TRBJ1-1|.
CAWSVPENTEAFF
TGTGCCTGGAGTGTACCGGAGAACACTGAAGCTTTCTTT
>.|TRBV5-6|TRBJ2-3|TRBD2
CASSFASGRAGTDTQYF
TGTGCCAGCAGCTTTGCCTCAGGGAGGGCCGGCACAGATACGCAGTATTTT
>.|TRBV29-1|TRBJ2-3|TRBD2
CSGTGGGDTQYF
TGCAGCGGAACGGGGGGTGGGGATACGCAGTATTTT
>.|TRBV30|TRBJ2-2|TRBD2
CAWSGGLAGAGELFF
TGTGCCTGGAGTGGGGGGCTAGCGGGAGCCGGGGAGCTGTTTTTT
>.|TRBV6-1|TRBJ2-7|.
CASGENRYEQYF
TGTGCCAGCGGGGAGAACCGCTACGAGCAGTACTTC
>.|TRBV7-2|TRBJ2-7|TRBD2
CASSLGLGLAWEQYF
TGTGCCAGCAGCTTAGGACTTGGACTAGCGTGGGAGCAGTACTTC
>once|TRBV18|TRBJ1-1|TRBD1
CASSPLGQEAEAFF
TGTGCCAGCTCACCATTGGGACAGGAGGCTGAAGCTTTCTTT
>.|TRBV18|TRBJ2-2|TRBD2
CASSPIMGLAGTNTGELFF
TGTGCCAGCTCACCGATAATGGGACTAGCGGGGACGAACACCGGGGAGCTGTTTTTT
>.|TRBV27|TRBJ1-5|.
CASSFRGGSNQPQHF
TGTGCCAGCAGTTTCAGGGGAGGAAGCAATCAGCCCCAGCATTTT
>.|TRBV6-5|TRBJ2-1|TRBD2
CAAQASGYNEQFF
TGTGCCGCCCAGGCTAGCGGGTACAATGAGCAGTTCTTC
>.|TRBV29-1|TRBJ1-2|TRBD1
CSVEDRGRPGGRGYTF
TGCAGCGTTGAAGATCGAGGTAGACCAGGGGGCCGTGGCTACACCTTC
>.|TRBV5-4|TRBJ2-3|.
CASSPVRGGTQYF
TGTGCCAGCAGCCCGGTTAGGGGGGGTACGCAGTATTTT
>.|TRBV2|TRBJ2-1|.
CASSEGRGPSPYNEQFF
TGTGCCAGCAGTGAAGGGAGAGGGCCAAGTCCCTACAATGAGCAGTTCTTC
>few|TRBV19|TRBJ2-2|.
CASQVGTFFGELFF
TGTGCCAGCCAAGTCGGGACATTTTTCGGGGAGCTGTTTTTT
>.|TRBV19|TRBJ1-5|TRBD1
CASGWRQGGNQPQHF
TGTGCCAGCGGGTGGAGACAGGGCGGCAATCAGCCCCAGCATTTT
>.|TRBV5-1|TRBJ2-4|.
CASSPTAAKNIQYF
TGCGCCAGCAGCCCTACAGCAGCCAAAAACATTCAGTACTTC